This TCR beta chain is from a study of neoadjuvant anti-PD-1 for oral cavity cancer. Overall study findings and caveats: Treg/Th17 ratio rose with pretreatment blood and fell with post-treatment tumor TCRbeta clonality.

CDR1 and CDR2 from the germline V gene are LNHDA and SQIVND (reference sequence). The CDR3 runs to 11 residues. Between the trimmed V and J ends, which lost 5 bases and 7 bases, there was a span of 6 bases. Assay: immunoSEQ multiplex PCR; the TCRdb copy retains only in-frame clones and omits some. Among around 7,000 clones listed, 40% to 60% were seen once. There are a few counts of this clone. The antigen is not known. The V and J genes are TRBV19 and TRBJ2-1; D call uncertain. The sequence was obtained from a person between 40 and 80 years old with oral cavity squamous cell carcinoma. Material: tumor tissue, obtained before nivolumab (anti-PD-1) treatment. This CDR3 reads CASSGWNEQFF. CDR3 nucleotides: TGTGCCAGTAGTGGTTGGAATGAGCAGTTCTTC.